Given below is one T cell receptor (beta chain) in context. TCRdb's table, derived via immunoSEQ multiplex PCR, lists solely in-frame clones and lacks some. There are approximately 57,000 clones in the sample; approximately 80% occur only once, and under 7% lies in the top ten. This CDR3 contains 15 residues. V shed 3 bases, J shed 4 bases, and the junction held 8 bases outside the gene matches. The germline V gene encodes CDR1 MDHEN and CDR2 SYDVKM. This sample is drawn from a study of radiotherapy plus CTLA-4 blockade in lung cancer. V and J are TRBV28 and TRBJ2-7; 8 positions agree with TRBD1. The clonotype comes from a human donor with non-small cell lung cancer whose response to radiotherapy plus ipilimumab could not be evaluated. The material sequenced was peripheral blood, taken from a patient treated with radiotherapy plus ipilimumab. As DNA, the CDR3 is TGTGCCAGCAGTTTGGAAGGGACAGGTGAATACGAGCAGTACTTC. The encoded protein is CASSLEGTGEYEQYF.